What follows describes a single T cell receptor (beta chain). The antigen remains unidentified. Data came from immunoSEQ multiplex PCR; TCRdb stores just in-frame clones and leaves some out. The sample has 84,000 or so clones, around 94% seen once. This sample was included in a study of OX40 agonist ivuxolimab in advanced cancers. Regarding the study as a whole: The study did not work out the antigen specificity of the expanded peripheral T cells. Average numbers of expanded clones were greater in CD8+ T cells than in CD4+. Normalized expansion of T-cell clones was also low for some nonresponders.

The TCR originated in an adult with an advanced solid tumor such as melanoma, head and neck, liver or kidney cancer. Specimen: CD4+ or CD8+ T cells sorted from blood, collected in a trial of the OX40 agonist ivuxolimab.

The CDR3 here is CASSPTRHEQYF. The CDR3 DNA sequence: TGTGCCAGCAGCCCGACTAGACACGAGCAGTACTTC. V gene TRBV5-8 combines with J gene TRBJ2-7; D is perhaps TRBD2 (6 bases). Germline CDR1 reads SGHTS; CDR2 reads YDEGEE. The V and J ends lost 4 bases and 5 bases respectively, with 10 bases between them. CDR3 length: 12 residues.